The 18 T cell receptor beta chains reported below all come from one sample, sequenced in a study of T cells expressing NK-cell markers (dated by TCRdb to 2018 to 2021). Receptor amplification or capture employed 5' RACE. Sequencing was performed on an Illumina HiSeq 2000. TCRdb reprocessed the reads and lists each CDR3 protein sequence as a single entry, with no DNA. The table for this sample lists 150,000 or so distinct CDR3 sequences. The ten largest clones represent under 20% of the sample. Material for sequencing was blood T cells: a sorted CD56 or NKG2C T cell subset, CD4+ or CD8+ T cells, or bulk PBMC T cells (not recorded which). These receptor sequences come from a woman aged 18 to 75 in good health.

The chain couples TRBV14 to TRBJ2-5; TCRdb outputs TRBD1, but without DNA this stays unchecked. This CDR3 region has 16 residues. CDR1 is SGHDN and CDR2 is FVKESK in the germline V gene. CDR3 sequence reads: CASSQQQGLYQETQYF.

The chain employs TRBV3-1 and TRBJ1-5. This CDR3 has 14 residues. The germline CDR1 and CDR2 sequences are LGHDT and YNNKEL (reference sequence). CDR3 loop: CASSLQSGNQPQHF.

V gene TRBV5-1 combines with J gene TRBJ1-1; TCRdb reports TRBD1, a call that lacks DNA to check it against. Germline CDR1 SGHRS, CDR2 YFSETQ. The CDR3 spans 17 residues. CDR3 protein: CASSLVGQGRGDTEAFF.

The chain is built from TRBV7-9 and TRBJ1-5. The CDR3 extends over 15 amino acids. The germline V gene encodes CDR1 SEHNR and CDR2 FQNEAQ (reference sequence). CDR3: CASSSGGSSNQPQHF.

The chain couples TRBV12-3 or TRBV12-4 to TRBJ1-1; TCRdb names TRBD1, which stays unverified in the absence of DNA. This CDR3 has 14 amino acids. The CDR3 loop is CASSLQGMNTEAFF.

J is TRBJ1-1 and V is TRBV5-5; TCRdb's assignment of TRBD1 cannot be checked, as there is no DNA. The CDR3 consists of 15 residues. The V gene's germline CDR1 is SGHKS and CDR2 YYEKEE (reference sequence). The CDR3 protein is CASSGFPPRHTEAFF.

The chain employs TRBV5-6 and TRBJ1-6; TCRdb gives TRBD1 as the D gene, but with no DNA this cannot be confirmed. CDR1 is SGHDT, CDR2 YYEEEE, per germline. This CDR3 comprises 15 residues. This CDR3 is CASSLLAQGGSPLHF.

The V gene is TRBV5-6, the J gene TRBJ2-5; TCRdb's D gene call, TRBD1, goes unchecked for lack of DNA. CDR3 length: 16 residues. The germline V gene encodes CDR1 SGHDT and CDR2 YYEEEE. CDR3 sequence: CASSDGQGFKQETQYF.

CDR3 protein: CASSPRWGDRANNEQFF. This sequence joins TRBV7-3 and TRBJ2-1; TCRdb lists TRBD1, though no DNA is available to test this call. CDR1 and CDR2 from the germline V gene are SGHTA and FQGTGA. The CDR3 loop spans 17 amino acids.

The chain has TRBV7-3 and TRBJ2-7. This CDR3 is built from 14 residues. CDR1 and CDR2 (germline): SGHTA, FQGTGA. Here the CDR3 reads CASSQDDGSYEQYF.

The chain carries TRBV27 and TRBJ2-1; the D call from TCRdb, TRBD2, cannot be confirmed without DNA. Germline V gives CDR1 MNHEY, CDR2 SMNVEV (reference sequence). The CDR3 runs to 17 residues. The CDR3 loop is CASKTGGSIGSYNEQFF.

The J gene is TRBJ2-1, the V gene TRBV29-1; TCRdb outputs TRBD1, but without DNA this stays unchecked. The CDR3 runs 14 residues. Germline V lookup: CDR1 SQVTM, CDR2 ANQGSEA. The CDR3 sequence is CSVSRTGADNEQFF.

The V call is TRBV12-3 or TRBV12-4, the J call TRBJ2-6; the TCRdb call, TRBD1, lacks DNA for checking. The CDR3 consists of 18 residues. The CDR3: CASRSTTGAHSGANVLTF.

The chain has TRBV20-1 and TRBJ2-5; TCRdb proposes TRBD2, but this gene call is untestable without DNA. Germline CDR1 and CDR2: DFQATT and SNEGSKA (reference sequence). The CDR3 loop spans 15 amino acids. CDR3 sequence: CSARKAGEVQETQYF.

The rearrangement joins TRBV20-1 to TRBJ1-1. This CDR3 spans 13 amino acids. CDR1 is DFQATT, CDR2 SNEGSKA, per germline (reference sequence). CDR3 residues: CSARGNLNTEAFF.

The gene calls are TRBV2 and TRBJ2-1; as DNA is missing, the TRBD1 call by TCRdb cannot be tested. The CDR3 sequence is 15 residues long. CDR1 and CDR2 from the germline V gene are SNHLY and FYNNEI. The CDR3 sequence is CASGRDEGGDNEQFF.

The J gene is TRBJ2-1, the V gene TRBV12-3 or TRBV12-4. The CDR3 totals 12 residues. This CDR3 is CASSSYYNEQFF.

The rearrangement joins TRBV24-1 to TRBJ2-4. The CDR3 contains 14 residues. The germline gives CDR1 KGHDR, CDR2 SFDVKD. The CDR3 loop is CATSDSLLGNIQYF.